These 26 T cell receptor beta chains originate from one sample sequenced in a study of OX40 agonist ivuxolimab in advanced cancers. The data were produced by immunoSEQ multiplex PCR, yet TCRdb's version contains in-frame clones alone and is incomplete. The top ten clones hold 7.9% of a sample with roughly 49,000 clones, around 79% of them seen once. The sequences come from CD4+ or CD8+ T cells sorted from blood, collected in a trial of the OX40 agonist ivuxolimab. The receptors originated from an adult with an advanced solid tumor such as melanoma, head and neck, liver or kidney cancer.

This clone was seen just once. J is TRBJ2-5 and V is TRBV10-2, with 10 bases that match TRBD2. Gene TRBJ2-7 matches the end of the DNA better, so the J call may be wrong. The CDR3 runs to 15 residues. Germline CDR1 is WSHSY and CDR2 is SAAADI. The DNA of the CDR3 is TGCGCCAGCAGTGATTTACTAGCGGGACTCTACGAGCAGTACTTC. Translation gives CASSDLLAGLYEQYF.

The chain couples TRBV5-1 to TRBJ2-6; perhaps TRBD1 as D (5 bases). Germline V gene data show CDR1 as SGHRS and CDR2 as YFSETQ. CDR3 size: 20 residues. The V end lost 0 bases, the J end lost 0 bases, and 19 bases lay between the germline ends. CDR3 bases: TGCGCCAGCAGCTTGGGGGGAAGACAGCCCCACCGCTCTGGGGCCAACGTCCTGACTTTC. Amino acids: CASSLGGRQPHRSGANVLTF.

The CDR3 loop is CASSLARTSGRSGELFF. CDR3 coding DNA: TGTGCCAGCAGCTTAGCCCGGACTAGCGGGAGGTCCGGGGAGCTGTTTTTT. The rearrangement joins TRBV11-2 to TRBJ2-2, with TRBD2 matching over 14 bases. The V and J ends lost 1 base and 6 bases, in that order; junction bases with no gene match: 4. The CDR3 spans 17 residues. Per the germline V gene, CDR1 is SGHAT and CDR2 is FQNNGV.

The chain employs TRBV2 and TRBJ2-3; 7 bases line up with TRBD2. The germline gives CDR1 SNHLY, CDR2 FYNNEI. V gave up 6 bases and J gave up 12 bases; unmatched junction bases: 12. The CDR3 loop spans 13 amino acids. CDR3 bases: TGTGCCAGCAGCCCAGGAGTAGCGGGCACCCAGTATTTT. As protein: CASSPGVAGTQYF.

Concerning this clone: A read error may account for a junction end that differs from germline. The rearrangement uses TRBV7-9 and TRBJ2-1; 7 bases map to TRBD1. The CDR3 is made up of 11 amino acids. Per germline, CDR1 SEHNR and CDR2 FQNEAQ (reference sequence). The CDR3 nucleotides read TGTGCCAGTCGAGTCGGGACAGAACTTGTCTTC. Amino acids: CASRVGTELVF.

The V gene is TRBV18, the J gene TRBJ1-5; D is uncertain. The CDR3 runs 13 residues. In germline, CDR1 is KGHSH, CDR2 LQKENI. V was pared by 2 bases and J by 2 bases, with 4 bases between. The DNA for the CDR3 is TGTGCCAGCTCACCAGACCGCAATCAGCCCCAGCATTTT. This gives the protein CASSPDRNQPQHF.

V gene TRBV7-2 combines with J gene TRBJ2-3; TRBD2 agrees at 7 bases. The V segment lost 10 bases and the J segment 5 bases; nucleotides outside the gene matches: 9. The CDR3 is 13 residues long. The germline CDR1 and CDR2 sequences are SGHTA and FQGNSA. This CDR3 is CATGWAGVDTQYF. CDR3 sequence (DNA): TGTGCCACCGGCTGGGCGGGAGTAGATACGCAGTATTTT.

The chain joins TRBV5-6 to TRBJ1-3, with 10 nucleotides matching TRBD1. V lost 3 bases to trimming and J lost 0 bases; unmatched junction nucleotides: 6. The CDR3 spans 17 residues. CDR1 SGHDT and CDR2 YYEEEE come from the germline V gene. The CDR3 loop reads CASSWGTGDRSGNTIYF. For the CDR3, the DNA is TGTGCCAGCAGCTGGGGGACAGGGGATCGCTCTGGAAACACCATATATTTT.

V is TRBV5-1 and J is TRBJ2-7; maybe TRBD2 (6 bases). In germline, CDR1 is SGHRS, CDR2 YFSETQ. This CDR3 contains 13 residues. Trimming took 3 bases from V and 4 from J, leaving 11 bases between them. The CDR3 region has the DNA TGCGCCAGCAGCTGGTCGGGAGAATACGAGCAGTACTTC. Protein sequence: CASSWSGEYEQYF.

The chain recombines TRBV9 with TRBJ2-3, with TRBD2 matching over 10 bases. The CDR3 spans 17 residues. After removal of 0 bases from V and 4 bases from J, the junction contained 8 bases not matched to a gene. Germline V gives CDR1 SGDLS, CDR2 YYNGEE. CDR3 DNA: TGTGCCAGCAGCGTAGGAATAGCGGGAGGTAGCGCAGATACGCAGTATTTT. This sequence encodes CASSVGIAGGSADTQYF.

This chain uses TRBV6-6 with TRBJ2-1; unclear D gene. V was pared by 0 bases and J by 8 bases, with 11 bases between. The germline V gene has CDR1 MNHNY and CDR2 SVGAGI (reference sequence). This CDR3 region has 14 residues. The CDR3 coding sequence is TGTGCCAGCAGTTACTCGAGGCCACACGATGAGCAGTTCTTC. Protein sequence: CASSYSRPHDEQFF.

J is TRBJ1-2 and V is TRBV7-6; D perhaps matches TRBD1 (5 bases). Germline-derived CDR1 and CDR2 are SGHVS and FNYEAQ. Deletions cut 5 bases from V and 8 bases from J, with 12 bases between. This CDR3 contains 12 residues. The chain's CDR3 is CASSPGTSGYTF. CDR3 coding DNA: TGTGCCAGCAGCCCGGGGACGTCGGGCTACACCTTC.

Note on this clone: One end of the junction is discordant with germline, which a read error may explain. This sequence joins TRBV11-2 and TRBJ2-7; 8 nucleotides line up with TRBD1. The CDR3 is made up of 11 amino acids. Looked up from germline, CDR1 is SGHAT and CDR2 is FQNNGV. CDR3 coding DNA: TGTGCCAGCAGCGCTATGGGACAGGCCAACTTC. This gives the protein CASSAMGQANF.

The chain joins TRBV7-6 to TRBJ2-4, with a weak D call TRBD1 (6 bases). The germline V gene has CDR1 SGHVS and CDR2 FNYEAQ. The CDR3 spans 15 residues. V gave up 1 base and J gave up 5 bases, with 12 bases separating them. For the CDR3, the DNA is TGTGCCAGCAGCTTAGTTGCAGGGGACCAAAACATTCAGTACTTC. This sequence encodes CASSLVAGDQNIQYF.

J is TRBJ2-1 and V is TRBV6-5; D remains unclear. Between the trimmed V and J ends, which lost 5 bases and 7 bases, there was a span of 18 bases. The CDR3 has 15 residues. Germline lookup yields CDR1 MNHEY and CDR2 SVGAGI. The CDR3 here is CASSLMRSVPNEQFF. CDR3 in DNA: TGTGCCAGCAGTCTCATGCGGAGTGTGCCTAATGAGCAGTTCTTC.

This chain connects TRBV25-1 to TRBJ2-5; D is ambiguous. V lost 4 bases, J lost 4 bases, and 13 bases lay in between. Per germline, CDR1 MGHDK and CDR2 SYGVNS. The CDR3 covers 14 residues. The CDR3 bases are TGTGCCAGCAGTGTTCCGGGCTCGTTAGAGACCCAGTACTTC. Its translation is CASSVPGSLETQYF. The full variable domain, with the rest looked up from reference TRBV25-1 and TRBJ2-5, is EADIYQTPRYLVIGTGKKITLECSQTMGHDKMYWYQQDPGMELHLIHYSYGVNSTEKGDLSSESTVSRIRTEHFPLTLESARPSHTSQYLCASSVPGSLETQYFGPGTRLLVL.

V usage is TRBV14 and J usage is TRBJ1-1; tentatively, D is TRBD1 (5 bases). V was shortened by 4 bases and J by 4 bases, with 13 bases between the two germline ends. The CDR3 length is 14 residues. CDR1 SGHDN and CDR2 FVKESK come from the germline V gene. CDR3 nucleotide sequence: TGTGCCAGCAGCCTGGGACTTACGGGCACTGAAGCTTTCTTT. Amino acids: CASSLGLTGTEAFF. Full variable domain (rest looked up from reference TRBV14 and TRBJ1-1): EAGVTQFPSHSVIEKGQTVTLRCDPISGHDNLYWYRRVMGKEIKFLLHFVKESKQDESGMPNNRFLAERTGGTYSTLKVQPAELEDSGVYFCASSLGLTGTEAFFGQGTRLTVV.

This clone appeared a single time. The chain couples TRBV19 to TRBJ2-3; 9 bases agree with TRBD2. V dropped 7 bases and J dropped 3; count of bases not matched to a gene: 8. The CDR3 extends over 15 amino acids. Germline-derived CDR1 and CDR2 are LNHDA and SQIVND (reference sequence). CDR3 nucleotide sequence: TGTGCCAGTACCCCGGGCGGGAGGGGTACAGATACGCAGTATTTT. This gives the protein CASTPGGRGTDTQYF.

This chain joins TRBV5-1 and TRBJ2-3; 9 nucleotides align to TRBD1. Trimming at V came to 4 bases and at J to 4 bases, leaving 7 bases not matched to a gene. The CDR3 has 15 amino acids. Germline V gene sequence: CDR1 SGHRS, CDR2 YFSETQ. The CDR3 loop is CASSQGQGGADTQYF. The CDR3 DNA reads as TGCGCCAGCAGCCAGGGACAGGGTGGAGCAGATACGCAGTATTTT. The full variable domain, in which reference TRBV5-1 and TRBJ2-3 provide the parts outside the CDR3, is KAGVTQTPRYLIKTRGQQVTLSCSPISGHRSVSWYQQTPGQGLQFLFEYFSETQRNKGNFPGRFSGRQFSNSRSEMNVSTLELGDSALYLCASSQGQGGADTQYFGPGTRLTVL.

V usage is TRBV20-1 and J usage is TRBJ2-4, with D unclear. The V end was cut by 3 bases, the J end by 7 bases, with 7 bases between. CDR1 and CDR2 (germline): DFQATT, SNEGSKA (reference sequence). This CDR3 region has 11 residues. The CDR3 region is CSASVGNIQYF. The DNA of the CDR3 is TGCAGTGCTAGCGTGGGGAACATTCAGTACTTC.

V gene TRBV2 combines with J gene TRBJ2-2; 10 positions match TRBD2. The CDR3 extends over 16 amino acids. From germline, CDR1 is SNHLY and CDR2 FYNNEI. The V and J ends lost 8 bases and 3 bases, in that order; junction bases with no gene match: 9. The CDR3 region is CASLAGGSPDTGELFF. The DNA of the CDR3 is TGTGCCAGCTTAGCGGGAGGATCCCCGGACACCGGGGAGCTGTTTTTT.

CDR3 sequence: CASTLRENYGYTF. The CDR3 DNA is TGTGCCAGCACCCTCCGAGAGAACTATGGCTACACCTTC. The chain employs TRBV9 and TRBJ1-2; no definite D call. Per germline, CDR1 SGDLS and CDR2 YYNGEE. The CDR3 covers 13 residues. Trimming took 6 bases from V and 2 from J, leaving 11 bases between them.

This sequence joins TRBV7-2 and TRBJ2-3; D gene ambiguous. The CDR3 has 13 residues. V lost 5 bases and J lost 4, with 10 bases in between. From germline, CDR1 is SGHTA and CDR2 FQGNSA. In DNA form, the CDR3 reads TGTGCCAGCAGCCTAGGCTTCGCAGATACGCAGTATTTT. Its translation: CASSLGFADTQYF.

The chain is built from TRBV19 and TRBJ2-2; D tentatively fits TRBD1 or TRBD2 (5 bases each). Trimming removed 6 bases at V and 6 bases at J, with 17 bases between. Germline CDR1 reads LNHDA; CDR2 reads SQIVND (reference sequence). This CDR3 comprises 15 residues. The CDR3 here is CASSGGTWAAGELFF. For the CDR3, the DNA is TGTGCCAGTAGCGGTGGGACCTGGGCCGCCGGGGAGCTGTTTTTT.

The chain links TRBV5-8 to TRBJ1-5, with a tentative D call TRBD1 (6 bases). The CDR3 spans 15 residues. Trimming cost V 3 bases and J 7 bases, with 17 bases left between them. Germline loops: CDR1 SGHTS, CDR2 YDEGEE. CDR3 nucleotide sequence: TGTGCCAGCAGCTCAGAACAGGGTTTCGGACAGCCCCAGCATTTT. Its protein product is CASSSEQGFGQPQHF.

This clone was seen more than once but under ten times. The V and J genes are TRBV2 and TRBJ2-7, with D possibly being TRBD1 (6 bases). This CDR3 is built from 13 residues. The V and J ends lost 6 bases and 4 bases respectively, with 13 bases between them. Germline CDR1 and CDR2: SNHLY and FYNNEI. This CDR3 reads CASRGDRQYEQYF. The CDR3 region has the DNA TGTGCCAGCAGGGGAGACAGGCAGTACGAGCAGTACTTC.